Presented here are 10 T cell receptor beta chains from one specimen sequenced in a study of blood T cell repertoires in COVID-19. Sequencing was performed with immunoSEQ multiplex PCR; in TCRdb, only in-frame clones are kept and a portion is missing. This sample has 70,000 to 95,000 clones, with about 96% found just once. The material sequenced was peripheral blood. All receptors come from a human donor with active COVID-19. The donor label of this sample is uncertain.

J is TRBJ2-3 and V is TRBV11-2, with a tentative D call TRBD1 (6 bases). The CDR3 length is 13 residues. V was clipped by 4 bases and J by 1 base, with 6 bases between them. Germline-derived CDR1 and CDR2 are SGHAT and FQNNGV. The CDR3 region is CASSSGGTDTQYF. The CDR3 DNA sequence: TGTGCCAGCAGCTCAGGGGGCACAGATACGCAGTATTTT.

This chain connects TRBV28 to TRBJ2-5; D remains ambiguous. CDR3 length: 12 residues. The germline gives CDR1 MDHEN, CDR2 SYDVKM. Deletions cut 3 bases from V and 6 bases from J, with 8 bases between. CDR3 coding DNA: TGTGCCAGCAGTTTCGTCACTCAGACCCAGTACTTC. Translation gives CASSFVTQTQYF.

This sequence joins TRBV2 and TRBJ2-5; D is ambiguous. Trimming stripped 5 bases from V and 3 bases from J, with 10 bases between. CDR1 is SNHLY and CDR2 is FYNNEI in the germline V gene. The CDR3 totals 13 residues. CDR3 in amino acids: CASSINREETQYF. DNA of the CDR3: TGTGCCAGCAGTATTAACCGAGAAGAGACCCAGTACTTC.

This chain uses TRBV7-9 with TRBJ2-2; a weak D match, TRBD1 (5 bases). The CDR3 length is 15 residues. Trimming took 2 bases from V and 4 from J, leaving 11 bases between them. The germline CDR1 and CDR2 sequences are SEHNR and FQNEAQ (reference sequence). The CDR3 is CASSLIQGFTGELFF. The CDR3 region has the DNA TGTGCCAGCAGCTTAATCCAGGGCTTCACCGGGGAGCTGTTTTTT.

This clone came up a few times. The chain is built from TRBV6-1 and TRBJ2-7; a weak D match, TRBD2 (6 bases). From germline, CDR1 is MNHNS and CDR2 SASEGT. There are 15 residues in the CDR3. Trimming took off 1 base at V and 1 base at J, with 11 bases between the two ends. The CDR3 reads CASSEESGLSYEQYF. CDR3 bases: TGTGCCAGCAGTGAAGAGAGCGGGTTATCCTACGAGCAGTACTTC.

The genes are TRBV7-6 and TRBJ2-3; tentative D call: TRBD1 (6 bases). The germline gives CDR1 SGHVS, CDR2 FNYEAQ. This CDR3 is built from 15 residues. V lost 0 bases to trimming and J lost 6 bases, with 13 bases between them. Here the CDR3 reads CASSLATGGGDTQYF. The CDR3 coding sequence is TGTGCCAGCAGCTTAGCGACAGGAGGTGGTGATACGCAGTATTTT.

The gene calls are TRBV5-4 and TRBJ2-1, with D perhaps matching TRBD1 (5 bases). The V and J ends lost 7 bases and 6 bases respectively, with 20 bases between them. In germline, CDR1 is SGHNT, CDR2 YYREEE (reference sequence). The CDR3 has 15 residues. As DNA, the CDR3 is TGTGCCAGCGGTCCAAAAGGGGTTGGCCTCAATGAGCAGTTCTTC. Its protein is CASGPKGVGLNEQFF.

The V and J genes are TRBV29-1 and TRBJ2-7; 7 positions agree with TRBD1. Trimming removed 6 bases from V and 2 bases from J; junction bases left unmatched: 7. Germline lookup yields CDR1 SQVTM and CDR2 ANQGSEA. The CDR3 contains 13 residues. CDR3 sequence: CSVLLQGAYEQYF. CDR3 sequence (DNA): TGCAGCGTCCTCCTTCAGGGGGCCTACGAGCAGTACTTC.

The chain joins TRBV29-1 to TRBJ2-7, with a weak D call TRBD1 (5 bases). This CDR3 contains 12 residues. V was pared by 4 bases and J by 3 bases, with 10 bases between. The germline gives CDR1 SQVTM, CDR2 ANQGSEA. CDR3 nucleotide sequence: TGCAGCGTTGCCGAGGACATCTACGAGCAGTACTTC. This encodes CSVAEDIYEQYF.

The rearrangement joins TRBV18 to TRBJ2-1, with a weak D call TRBD2 (6 bases). The V end lost 3 bases, the J end lost 0 bases, and 9 bases lay between the germline ends. The CDR3 is made up of 15 amino acids. Germline V gene lookup returns CDR1 KGHSH and CDR2 LQKENI. The chain's CDR3 is CASSPVGGSYNEQFF. CDR3 coding DNA: TGTGCCAGCTCACCGGTCGGGGGCTCCTACAATGAGCAGTTCTTC.